This T cell receptor (beta chain) is from a study of tissue T cells after allogeneic stem cell transplantation. Concerning this clone itself: The genes and germline here are from mouse. The read gets to within 1 residue of the CDR3 end, and the germline J gene fills in the rest.

The time point is: mouse harvest day 7 after allogeneic transplant. Mouse grafts combined 10^7 T-cell-depleted bone marrow cells with 10^6 splenic CD5+ T cells. Assay: immunoSEQ multiplex PCR; the TCRdb copy retains only in-frame clones and omits some. Of more than 10,000 clones listed, roughly two fifths were seen once; the top ten hold 1.8%. The CDR3 is 13 residues long. The germline V gene has CDR1 SGHSA and CDR2 FRNQAP. V shed 1 base and J 11 bases; nucleotides not matched to a gene: 4. The receptor was isolated from a female BALB/c mouse given C57BL/6 T cells with graft-versus-host disease after an allogeneic hematopoietic cell transplant. The chain recombines TRBV16 with TRBJ1-1; TRBD1 aligns across 10 bases. Specimen: skin. This CDR3 reads CASSLVGDRGVFF. The covered CDR3 bases are TGTGCAAGCAGCTTAGTTGGGGACAGGGGTGTCTTC.